The sequence of this T cell receptor (beta chain) was determined in a study of cytomegalovirus exposure and HLA in healthy donors. Study at large: Of around 400 genotyped donors, roughly 81% grouped in the Caucasian-associated ancestry cluster. Notes on the study in general: An analysis was carried out later, and it reportedly showed fewer N-insertions in an Asian-associated ancestry cluster than the approximately 700-donor mean.

Both 60 Vbeta primers and 13 Jbeta primers went into the PCR. TCRdb's table, derived via immunoSEQ multiplex PCR, lists solely in-frame clones and lacks some. Of about 91,000 clones listed, 86% are singletons. This clone occurred a few times. As yet, its antigen is unknown. Source material: PBMCs. The receptor's source is a man aged 25-45 years in good health and CMV-seropositive.

Written as DNA, the CDR3 is TGTGCCAGCAGCCAAGACAATTATGGCTACACCTTC. Its translation: CASSQDNYGYTF. The rearrangement links TRBV14 to TRBJ1-2; the D is unclear. Germline assignment: CDR1 SGHDN and CDR2 FVKESK. This CDR3 comprises 12 residues. The V gene lost 0 bases and the J gene lost 5 bases, with 4 bases spanning the gap.